This T cell receptor beta chain was found in a study of T-cell reconstitution after alpha-beta-depleted transplantation in children. A library of TCRbeta sequences, prepared with unique molecular identifiers, was generated. TCRdb re-analysed the PCR reads in MiXCR, keeping a single row per CDR3 protein. The sample lists 500,000 to 750,000 distinct CDR3 sequences, 25% to 30% occurring once. The sample holds a few counts of this clonotype. Sequencing used PBMCs, obtained before TCRalphabeta/CD19-depleted stem cell transplant. The receptor comes from a boy younger than two with Wiskott-Aldrich syndrome, due to receive a stem cell transplant.

CDR3 amino acids: CASSPDSGRAAEQFF. CDR3 nucleotides: TGCGCCAGCAGCCCAGATAGCGGGAGGGCCGCTGAGCAGTTCTTC. This chain connects TRBV4-1 to TRBJ2-1; 11 bases agree with TRBD2. The CDR3 loop spans 15 amino acids. The V gene end was trimmed by 4 bases and the J gene end by 9 bases; junction bases not matched to a gene: 8. The V gene's germline CDR1 is MGHRA and CDR2 YSYEKL.